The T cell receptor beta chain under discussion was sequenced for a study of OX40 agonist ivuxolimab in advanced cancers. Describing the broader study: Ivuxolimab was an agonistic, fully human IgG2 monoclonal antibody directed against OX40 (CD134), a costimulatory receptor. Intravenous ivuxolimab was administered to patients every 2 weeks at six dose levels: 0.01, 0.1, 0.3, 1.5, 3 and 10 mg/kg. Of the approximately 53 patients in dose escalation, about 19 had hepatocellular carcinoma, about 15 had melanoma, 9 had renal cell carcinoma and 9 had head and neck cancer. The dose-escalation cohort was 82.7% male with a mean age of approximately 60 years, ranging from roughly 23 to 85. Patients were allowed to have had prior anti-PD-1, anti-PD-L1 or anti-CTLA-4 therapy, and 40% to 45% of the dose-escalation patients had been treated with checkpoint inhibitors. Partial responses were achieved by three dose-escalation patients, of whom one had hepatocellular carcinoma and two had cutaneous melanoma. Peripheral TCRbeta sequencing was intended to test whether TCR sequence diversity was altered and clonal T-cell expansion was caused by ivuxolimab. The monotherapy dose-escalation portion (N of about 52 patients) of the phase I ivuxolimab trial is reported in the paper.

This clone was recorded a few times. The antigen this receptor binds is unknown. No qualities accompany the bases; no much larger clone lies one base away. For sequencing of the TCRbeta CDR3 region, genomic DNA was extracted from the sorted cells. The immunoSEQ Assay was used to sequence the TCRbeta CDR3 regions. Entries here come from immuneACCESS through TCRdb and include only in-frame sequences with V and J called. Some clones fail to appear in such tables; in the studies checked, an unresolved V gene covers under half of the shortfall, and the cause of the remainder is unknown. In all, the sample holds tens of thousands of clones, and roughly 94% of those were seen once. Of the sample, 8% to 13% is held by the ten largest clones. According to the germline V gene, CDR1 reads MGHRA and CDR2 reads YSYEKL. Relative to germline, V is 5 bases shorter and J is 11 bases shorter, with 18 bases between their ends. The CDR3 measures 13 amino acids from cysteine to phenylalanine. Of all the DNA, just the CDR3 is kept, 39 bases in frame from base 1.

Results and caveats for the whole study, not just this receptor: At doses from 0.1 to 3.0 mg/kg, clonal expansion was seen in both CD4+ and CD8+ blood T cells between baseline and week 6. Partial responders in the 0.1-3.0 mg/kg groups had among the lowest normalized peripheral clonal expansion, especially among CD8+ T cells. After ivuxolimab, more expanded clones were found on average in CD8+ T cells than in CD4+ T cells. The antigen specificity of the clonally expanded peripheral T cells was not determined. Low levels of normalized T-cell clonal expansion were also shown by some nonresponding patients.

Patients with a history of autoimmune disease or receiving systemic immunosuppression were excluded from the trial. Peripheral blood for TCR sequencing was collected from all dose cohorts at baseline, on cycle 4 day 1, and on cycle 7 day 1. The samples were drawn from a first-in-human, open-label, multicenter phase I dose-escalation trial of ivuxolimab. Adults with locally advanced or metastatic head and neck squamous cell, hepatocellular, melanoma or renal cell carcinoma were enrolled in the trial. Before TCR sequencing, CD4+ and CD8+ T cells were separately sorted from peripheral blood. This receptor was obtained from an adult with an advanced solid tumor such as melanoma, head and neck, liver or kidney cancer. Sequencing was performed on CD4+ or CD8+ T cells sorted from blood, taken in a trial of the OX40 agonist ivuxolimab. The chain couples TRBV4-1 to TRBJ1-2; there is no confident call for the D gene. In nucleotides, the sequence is TGCGCCAGCAGCACGGTGAGGGATTTGGGTTACACCTTC. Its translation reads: CASSTVRDLGYTF.